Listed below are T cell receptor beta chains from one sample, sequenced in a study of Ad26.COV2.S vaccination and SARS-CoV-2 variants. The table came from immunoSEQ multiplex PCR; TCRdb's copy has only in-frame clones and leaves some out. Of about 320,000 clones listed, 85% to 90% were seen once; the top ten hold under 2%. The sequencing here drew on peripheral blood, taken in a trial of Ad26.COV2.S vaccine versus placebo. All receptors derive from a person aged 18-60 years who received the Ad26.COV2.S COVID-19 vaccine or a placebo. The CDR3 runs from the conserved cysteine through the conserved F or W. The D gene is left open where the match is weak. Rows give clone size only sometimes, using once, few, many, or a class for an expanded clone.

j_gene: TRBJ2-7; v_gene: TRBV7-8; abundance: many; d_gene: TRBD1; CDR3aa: CASSLGQGVSYEQYF; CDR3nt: TGTGCCAGCAGCTTAGGGCAGGGGGTCTCCTACGAGCAGTACTTC
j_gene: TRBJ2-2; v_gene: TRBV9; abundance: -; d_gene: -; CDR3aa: CASSVDAGTNTGELFF; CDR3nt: TGTGCCAGCAGCGTAGACGCAGGAACGAACACCGGGGAGCTGTTTTTT
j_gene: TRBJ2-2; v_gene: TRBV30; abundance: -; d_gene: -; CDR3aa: CASKGQGKSNTGELFF; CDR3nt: TGTGCCTCGAAGGGGCAGGGCAAGTCGAACACCGGGGAGCTGTTTTTT
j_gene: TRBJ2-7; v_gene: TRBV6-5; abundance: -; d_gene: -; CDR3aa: CASSTDFSSYEQYF; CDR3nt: TGTGCCAGCAGTACAGACTTCAGCTCCTACGAGCAGTACTTC
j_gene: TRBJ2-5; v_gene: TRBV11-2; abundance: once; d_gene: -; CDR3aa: CASSLVFGGRGRWETQYF; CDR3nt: TGTGCCAGCAGCTTGGTCTTTGGGGGCAGGGGCAGGTGGGAGACCCAGTACTTC
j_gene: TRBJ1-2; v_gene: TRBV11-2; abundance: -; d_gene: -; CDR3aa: CASSLGGSNYGYTF; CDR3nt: TGTGCCAGCAGCTTAGGGGGCAGTAACTATGGCTACACCTTC
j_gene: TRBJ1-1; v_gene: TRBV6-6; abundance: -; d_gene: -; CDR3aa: CASSYSSRNKEAFF; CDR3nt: TGTGCCAGCAGTTACTCGAGTCGGAACAAAGAAGCTTTCTTT
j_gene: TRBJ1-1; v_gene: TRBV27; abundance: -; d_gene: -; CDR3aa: CASSSPMGGGRMRVTEAFF; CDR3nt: TGTGCCAGCAGTTCCCCTATGGGGGGAGGGAGGATGAGGGTCACTGAAGCTTTCTTT
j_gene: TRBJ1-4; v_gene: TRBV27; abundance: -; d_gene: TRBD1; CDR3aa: CASSRFPGQGNEKLFF; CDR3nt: TGTGCCAGCAGTCGATTTCCGGGACAGGGAAATGAAAAACTGTTTTTT
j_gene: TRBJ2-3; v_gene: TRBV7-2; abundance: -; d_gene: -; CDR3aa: CASSSDGPARSQYF; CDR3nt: TGTGCCAGCAGCTCCGACGGGCCCGCGAGATCGCAGTATTTT
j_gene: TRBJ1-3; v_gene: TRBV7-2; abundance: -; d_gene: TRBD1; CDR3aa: CASSLARTGRTDTIYF; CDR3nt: TGTGCCAGCAGCTTAGCCCGGACAGGGAGGACTGACACCATATATTTT
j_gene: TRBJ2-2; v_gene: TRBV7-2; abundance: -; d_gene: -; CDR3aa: CASSLVRQPSGELFF; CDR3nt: TGTGCCAGCAGCTTAGTACGACAGCCGTCCGGGGAGCTGTTTTTT
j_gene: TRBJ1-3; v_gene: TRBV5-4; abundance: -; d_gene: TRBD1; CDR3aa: CASNTQGADGNTIYF; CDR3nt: TGTGCCTCCAATACCCAGGGGGCGGATGGAAACACCATATATTTT
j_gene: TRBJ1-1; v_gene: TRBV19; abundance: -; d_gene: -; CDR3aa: CASSIDGRLDTEAFF; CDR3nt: TGTGCCAGTAGTATAGATGGCAGGTTGGACACTGAAGCTTTCTTT
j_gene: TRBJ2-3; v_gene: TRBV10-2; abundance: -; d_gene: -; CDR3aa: CASQPRAPTDTQYF; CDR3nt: TGCGCCAGCCAGCCCAGGGCCCCCACAGATACGCAGTATTTT
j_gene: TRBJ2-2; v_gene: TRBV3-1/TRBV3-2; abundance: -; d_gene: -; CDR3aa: CASRSYTGFQHAGELFF; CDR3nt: TGTGCCAGCAGATCATACACAGGGTTTCAACACGCCGGGGAGCTGTTTTTT
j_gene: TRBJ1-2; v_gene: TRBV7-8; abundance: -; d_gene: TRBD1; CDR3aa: CASSRGQGYGYTF; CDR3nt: TGTGCCAGCAGCCGGGGACAGGGATATGGCTACACCTTC
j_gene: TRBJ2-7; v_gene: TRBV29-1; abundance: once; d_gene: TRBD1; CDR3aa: CSVERTGEQYF; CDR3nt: TGCAGCGTTGAGAGGACAGGAGAGCAGTACTTC
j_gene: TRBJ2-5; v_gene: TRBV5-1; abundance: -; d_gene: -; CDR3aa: CASSQRIGVETQYF; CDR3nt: TGCGCCAGCAGCCAACGAATAGGGGTAGAGACCCAGTACTTC
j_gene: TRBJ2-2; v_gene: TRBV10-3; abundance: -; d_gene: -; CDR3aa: CAAGGGKNTGELFF; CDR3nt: TGTGCCGCCGGGGGCGGGAAGAACACCGGGGAGCTGTTTTTT
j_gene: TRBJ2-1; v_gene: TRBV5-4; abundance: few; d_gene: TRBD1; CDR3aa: CASSRDRGSYNEQFF; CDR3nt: TGTGCCAGCAGTCGGGACAGGGGCTCCTACAATGAGCAGTTCTTC
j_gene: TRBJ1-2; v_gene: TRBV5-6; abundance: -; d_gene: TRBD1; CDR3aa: CASSLVWTGGAYGYTF; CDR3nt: TGTGCCAGCAGCTTGGTCTGGACAGGGGGCGCCTATGGCTACACCTTC
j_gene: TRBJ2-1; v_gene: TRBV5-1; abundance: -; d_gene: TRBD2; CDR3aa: CASSSGGGEQFF; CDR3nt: TGCGCCAGCAGCTCCGGCGGGGGTGAGCAGTTCTTC
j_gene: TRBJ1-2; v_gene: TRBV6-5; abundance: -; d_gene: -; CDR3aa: CASSLNGYTF; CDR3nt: TGTGCCAGCAGTTTGAATGGCTACACCTTC
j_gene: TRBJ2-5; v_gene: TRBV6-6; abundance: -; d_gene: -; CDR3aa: CASSYAETQYF; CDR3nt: TGTGCCAGCAGTTACGCGGAGACCCAGTACTTC
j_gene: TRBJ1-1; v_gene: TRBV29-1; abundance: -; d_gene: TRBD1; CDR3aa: CSVDGGTGRTEAFF; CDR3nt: TGCAGCGTTGATGGGGGGACAGGGAGGACTGAAGCTTTCTTT
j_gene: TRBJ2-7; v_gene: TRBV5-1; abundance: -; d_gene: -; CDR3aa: CASSLGTVNHEQYF; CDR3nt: TGCGCCAGCAGCTTGGGGACAGTCAACCACGAGCAGTACTTC
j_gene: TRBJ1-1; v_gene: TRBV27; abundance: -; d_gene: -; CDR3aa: CASSYRLIREGPNTEAFF; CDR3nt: TGTGCCAGCAGTTATCGGCTAATTCGCGAGGGGCCGAACACTGAAGCTTTCTTT
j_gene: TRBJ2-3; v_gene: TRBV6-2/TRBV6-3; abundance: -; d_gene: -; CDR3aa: CASSYSYDTQYF; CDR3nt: TGTGCCAGCAGTTACTCATACGATACGCAGTATTTT
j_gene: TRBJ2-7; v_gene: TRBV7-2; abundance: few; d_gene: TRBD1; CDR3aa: CASSLSGDRGPWEQYF; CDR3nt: TGTGCCAGCAGCTTATCAGGGGACAGGGGACCCTGGGAGCAGTACTTC
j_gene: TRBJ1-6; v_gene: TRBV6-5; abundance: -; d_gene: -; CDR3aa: CASSPTSRGNSPLHF; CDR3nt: TGTGCCAGCAGCCCGACTTCCAGGGGTAATTCACCCCTCCACTTT
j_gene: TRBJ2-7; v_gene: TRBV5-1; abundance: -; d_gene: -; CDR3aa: CASSLVGPEQYF; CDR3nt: TGCGCCAGCAGCTTGGTCGGGCCCGAGCAGTACTTC
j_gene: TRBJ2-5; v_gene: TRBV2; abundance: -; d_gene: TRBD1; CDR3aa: CASSQQGAVRETQYF; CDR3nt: TGTGCCAGCAGTCAACAGGGGGCGGTCAGGGAGACCCAGTACTTC
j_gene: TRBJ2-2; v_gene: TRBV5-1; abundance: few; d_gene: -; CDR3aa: CASSLAVTNTGELFF; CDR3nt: TGCGCCAGCAGCTTGGCGGTCACTAACACCGGGGAGCTGTTTTTT
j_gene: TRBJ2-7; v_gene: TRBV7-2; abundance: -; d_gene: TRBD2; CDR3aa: CASSLERGGYEQYF; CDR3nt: TGTGCCAGCAGCTTAGAGCGGGGGGGTTACGAGCAGTACTTC
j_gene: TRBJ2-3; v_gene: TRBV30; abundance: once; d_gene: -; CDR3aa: CASNAASTDTQYF; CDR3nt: TGTGCCTCGAACGCAGCCTCCACAGATACGCAGTATTTT
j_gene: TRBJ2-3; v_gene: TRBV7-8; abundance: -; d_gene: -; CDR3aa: CASSERDTQYF; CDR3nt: TGTGCCAGCAGCGAAAGAGATACGCAGTATTTT
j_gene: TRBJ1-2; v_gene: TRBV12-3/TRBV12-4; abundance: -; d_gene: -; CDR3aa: CASSPGVVGGYTF; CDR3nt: TGTGCCAGCAGCCCAGGGGTAGTGGGTGGCTACACCTTC
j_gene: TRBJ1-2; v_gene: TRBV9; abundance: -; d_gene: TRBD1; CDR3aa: CASSQDRGRGYTF; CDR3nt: TGTGCCAGCAGCCAGGACAGGGGCAGAGGCTACACCTTC
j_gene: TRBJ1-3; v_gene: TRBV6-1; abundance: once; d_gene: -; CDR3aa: CASSDKGSGNTIYF; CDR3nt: TGTGCCAGCAGTGACAAGGGCTCTGGAAACACCATATATTTT
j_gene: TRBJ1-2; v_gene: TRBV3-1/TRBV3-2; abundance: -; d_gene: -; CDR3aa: CASSQVEVRASYTF; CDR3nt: TGTGCCAGCAGCCAAGTAGAGGTACGGGCTAGCTACACCTTC
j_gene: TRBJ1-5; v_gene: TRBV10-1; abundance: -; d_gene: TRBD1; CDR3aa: CASSGLQGEGQPQHF; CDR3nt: TGCGCCAGCAGTGGTTTACAGGGGGAAGGTCAGCCCCAGCATTTT
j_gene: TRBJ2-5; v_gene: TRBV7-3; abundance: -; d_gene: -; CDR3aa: CASSPDRQETQYF; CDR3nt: TGTGCCAGCAGCCCCGACAGGCAAGAGACCCAGTACTTC
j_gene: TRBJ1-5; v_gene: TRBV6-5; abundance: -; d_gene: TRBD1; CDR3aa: CATQGALDQPQHF; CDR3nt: TGTGCCACCCAGGGGGCGCTTGATCAGCCCCAGCATTTT
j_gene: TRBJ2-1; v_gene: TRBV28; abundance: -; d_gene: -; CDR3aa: CASTVTGISYNEQFF; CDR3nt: TGTGCCAGCACCGTAACAGGGATCTCCTACAATGAGCAGTTCTTC
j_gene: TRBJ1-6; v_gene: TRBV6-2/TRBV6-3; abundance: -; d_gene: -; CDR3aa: CASSYQGNHNSPLHF; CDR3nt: TGTGCCAGCAGTTACCAAGGGAACCACAATTCACCCCTCCACTTT
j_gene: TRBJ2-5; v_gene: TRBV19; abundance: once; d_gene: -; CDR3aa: CASSIVGGEETQYF; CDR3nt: TGTGCCAGTAGTATAGTAGGGGGAGAAGAGACCCAGTACTTC
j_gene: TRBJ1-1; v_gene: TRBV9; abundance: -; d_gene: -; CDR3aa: CASSVTPNTEAFF; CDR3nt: TGTGCCAGCAGCGTTACCCCGAACACTGAAGCTTTCTTT
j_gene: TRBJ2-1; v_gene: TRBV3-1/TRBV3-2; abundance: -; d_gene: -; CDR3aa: CASSAPVTWGDEQFF; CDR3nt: TGTGCCAGCAGCGCCCCCGTTACCTGGGGGGATGAGCAGTTCTTC
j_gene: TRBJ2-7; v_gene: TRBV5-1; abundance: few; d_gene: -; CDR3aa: CASSGGHEQYF; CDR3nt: TGCGCCAGCTCCGGGGGGCACGAGCAGTACTTC